The 28 T cell receptor beta chains presented below share a single source sample, sequenced in a study of blood T cell repertoires in COVID-19. Sequencing used immunoSEQ multiplex PCR; TCRdb keeps in-frame clones, though not all of them. The sample carries hundreds of thousands of clones, about 90% recorded once. Sequencing was performed on peripheral blood. The receptors originated from a woman aged 65 to 85 with COVID-19, enrolled during active disease.

This clone was seen a few times. The rearrangement joins TRBV6-2 or TRBV6-3 to TRBJ1-6, with D unresolved. The V end lost 5 bases, the J end lost 9 bases, and 14 bases lay between the germline ends. Germline V lookup: CDR1 MNHEY, CDR2 SVGEGT. This CDR3 is built from 14 residues. CDR3 residues: CASSTDIALSPLHF. CDR3 nucleotide sequence: TGTGCCAGCAGTACCGACATCGCGCTTTCACCCCTCCACTTT.

The rearrangement links TRBV11-2 to TRBJ2-5; D may be TRBD2 (6 bases). This CDR3 is built from 14 residues. Trimming left V 6 bases short and J 4 bases short, with 15 bases between. Germline CDR1 and CDR2: SGHAT and FQNNGV. The CDR3 loop is CASSPTSLLETQYF. The DNA of the CDR3 is TGTGCCAGCAGTCCCACTAGCTTGCTAGAGACCCAGTACTTC. Filled out from reference TRBV11-2 and TRBJ2-5, the complete variable domain reads EAGVAQSPRYKIIEKRQSVAFWCNPISGHATLYWYQQILGQGPKLLIQFQNNGVVDDSQLPKDRFSAERLKGVDSTLKIQPAKLEDSAVYLCASSPTSLLETQYFGPGTRLLVL.

This CDR3 is CASSRTGVETQYF. CDR3 coding DNA: TGTGCCAGCAGTCGGACAGGGGTGGAGACCCAGTACTTC. This rearrangement joins TRBV27 to TRBJ2-5, with 9 bases that match TRBD1. After removal of 5 bases from V and 5 bases from J, the junction contained 3 bases not matched to a gene. CDR1 and CDR2 from the germline V gene are MNHEY and SMNVEV (reference sequence). CDR3 length: 13 residues.

To note about this clone: This sample includes further DNA sequences coding for the same CDR3. The J gene is TRBJ1-5, the V gene TRBV28, with TRBD1 matching 8 bases. Germline CDR1 and CDR2: MDHEN and SYDVKM. The J segment lost 7 bases and the V segment lost 3 bases, leaving 5 bases of the junction unmatched. The length of the CDR3 is 14 residues. The CDR3 coding sequence is TGTGCCAGCAGTTTGGGGCAGGGGGCCCAGCCCCAGCATTTT. Translating gives CASSLGQGAQPQHF.

The chain recombines TRBV28 with TRBJ2-4, with D possibly being TRBD2 (5 bases). The ends were cut back, 5 bases at V and 0 bases at J, with 11 bases in the middle. Germline assignment: CDR1 MDHEN and CDR2 SYDVKM. This CDR3 region has 15 residues. In nucleotides, the CDR3 is TGTGCCAGCAGTATTCCAGGAGGAGCCAAAAACATTCAGTACTTC. Translation gives CASSIPGGAKNIQYF.

The chain is built from TRBV15 and TRBJ1-5; no reliable D call. Germline lookup yields CDR1 LNHNV and CDR2 YYDKDF (reference sequence). The CDR3 consists of 13 residues. V lost 4 bases and J lost 3, with 7 bases in between. CDR3 DNA: TGTGCCACCAGCACGGGTCCCAATCAGCCCCAGCATTTT. Its protein product is CATSTGPNQPQHF. The full variable domain, with the rest looked up from reference TRBV15 and TRBJ1-5, is DAMVIQNPRYQVTQFGKPVTLSCSQTLNHNVMYWYQQKSSQAPKLLFHYYDKDFNNEADTPDNFQSRRPNTSFCFLDIRSPGLGDTAMYLCATSTGPNQPQHFGDGTRLSIL.

This clone is a singleton in its sample. The chain couples TRBV5-8 to TRBJ1-6; D is ambiguous. The V gene's germline CDR1 is SGHTS and CDR2 YDEGEE. V lost 0 bases to trimming and J lost 10 bases, with 14 bases between them. The length of the CDR3 is 15 residues. The CDR3 region is CASSLVAAVGSPLHF. In nucleotides, the CDR3 is TGTGCCAGCAGCTTGGTGGCGGCGGTTGGATCACCCCTCCACTTT.

This chain links TRBV5-8 with TRBJ2-1, with 9 nucleotides matching TRBD2. CDR1 SGHTS and CDR2 YDEGEE come from the germline V gene. The trim removed 2 bases at V and 4 bases at J, leaving 4 bases unmatched. The CDR3 loop spans 15 amino acids. This CDR3 is CASSFRGGGYNEQFF. The CDR3 DNA is TGTGCCAGCAGCTTTCGCGGGGGGGGGTACAATGAGCAGTTCTTC. Drawing the rest from reference TRBV5-8 and TRBJ2-1, the complete variable domain is EAGVTQSPTHLIKTRGQQATLRCSPISGHTSVYWYQQALGLGLQFLLWYDEGEERNRGNFPPRFSGRQFPNYSSELNVNALELEDSALYLCASSFRGGGYNEQFFGPGTRLTVL.

The chain carries TRBV2 and TRBJ1-5; D call uncertain. Germline V gene lookup returns CDR1 SNHLY and CDR2 FYNNEI. The length of the CDR3 is 14 residues. V was shortened by 3 bases and J by 6 bases, with 12 bases between the two germline ends. CDR3 nucleotides: TGTGCCAGCAGTGAGTCGGAGATGGGTCAGCCCCAGCATTTT. The encoded protein is CASSESEMGQPQHF.

J is TRBJ2-2 and V is TRBV14; D gene uncertain. Trimming took off 4 bases at V and 6 bases at J, with 9 bases between the two ends. Germline loops: CDR1 SGHDN, CDR2 FVKESK. This CDR3 has 13 amino acids. The CDR3 loop is CASSLNAAGELFF. DNA of the CDR3: TGTGCCAGCAGCCTTAATGCGGCCGGGGAGCTGTTTTTT.

The V call is TRBV7-8, the J call TRBJ2-4; 9 nucleotides align to TRBD1. Germline loops: CDR1 SGHVS, CDR2 FQNEAQ. The V and J ends lost 5 bases and 0 bases, in that order; junction bases with no gene match: 8. This CDR3 comprises 17 residues. CDR3 loop: CASSPRTGELAKNIQYF. The CDR3 bases are TGTGCCAGCAGCCCTCGGACAGGGGAGTTAGCCAAAAACATTCAGTACTTC.

The CDR3 reads CASRDRYGYTF. In nucleotides, the CDR3 is TGTGCCAGCCGCGACAGATATGGCTACACCTTC. This chain joins TRBV6-5 and TRBJ1-2; tentatively, D is TRBD1 (5 bases). V was trimmed by 8 bases and J by 5 bases, leaving 9 bases between them. Germline CDR1 MNHEY, CDR2 SVGAGI. The CDR3 loop spans 11 amino acids.

The chain combines TRBV7-2 with TRBJ2-7; possible D gene TRBD1, 6 bases. The CDR3 runs to 14 residues. The V end lost 1 base, the J end lost 4 bases, and 11 bases lay between the germline ends. Germline CDR1 reads SGHTA; CDR2 reads FQGNSA. In nucleotides, the CDR3 is TGTGCCAGCAGCTTAGATACAGGGTCGTACGAGCAGTACTTC. It encodes CASSLDTGSYEQYF.

The chain couples TRBV7-2 to TRBJ2-3; TRBD2 agrees at 12 bases. Germline V lookup: CDR1 SGHTA, CDR2 FQGNSA. The CDR3 covers 15 residues. V was clipped by 4 bases and J by 4 bases; unmatched bases: 3. The CDR3 nucleotides read TGTGCCAGCAGCTCTAGCGGGGGGGCAGCAGATACGCAGTATTTT. Amino acids: CASSSSGGAADTQYF.

The chain links TRBV15 to TRBJ2-7; D unresolved. The germline V gene has CDR1 LNHNV and CDR2 YYDKDF (reference sequence). Trimming pared 0 bases from V and 11 bases from J, leaving 11 bases between. The CDR3 length is 12 residues. The CDR3, as DNA: TGTGCCACCAGCAGAGATCGGAGAAGCGAGTACTTC. Its translation is CATSRDRRSEYF.

About this clone: Other DNA sequences within the sample encode an identical CDR3. V and J are TRBV19 and TRBJ1-1; TRBD1 matches at 7 bases. J gave up 1 base and V 7 bases, and 6 bases lay outside the gene matches. CDR1 LNHDA and CDR2 SQIVND come from the germline V gene (reference sequence). The CDR3 spans 14 residues. The CDR3 region is CASIRDRANTEAFF. DNA of the CDR3: TGTGCCAGTATTAGAGACAGGGCGAACACTGAAGCTTTCTTT.

This chain uses TRBV19 with TRBJ1-6; 7 positions match TRBD1. Germline loops: CDR1 LNHDA, CDR2 SQIVND (reference sequence). The CDR3 sequence is 14 residues long. With V trimmed by 6 bases and J by 8 bases, 7 bases remained unmatched. The CDR3 DNA sequence: TGTGCCAGTAGCCAACAGGGGTCGGATTCACCCCTCCACTTT. This encodes CASSQQGSDSPLHF.

The chain recombines TRBV3-1 (or the pseudogene TRBV3-2) with TRBJ2-3; D is possibly TRBD1 (6 bases). The CDR3 extends over 15 amino acids. Trimming stripped 3 bases from V and 1 base from J, with 11 bases between. Germline V CDR1 and CDR2: LGHDT, YNNKEL (reference sequence). The CDR3 region has the DNA TGTGCCAGCAGCCAGAAGGCAGGGGGCACAGATACGCAGTATTTT. Translated, it gives CASSQKAGGTDTQYF.

This chain links TRBV4-1 with TRBJ1-4; a weak D match, TRBD1 (5 bases). The CDR3 covers 12 residues. CDR1 MGHRA and CDR2 YSYEKL come from the germline V gene. V was trimmed by 4 bases and J by 10 bases, leaving 10 bases between them. Here the CDR3 reads CASSPTAGKLFF. Written as DNA, the CDR3 is TGCGCCAGCAGCCCGACAGCCGGAAAACTGTTTTTT.

The chain carries TRBV12-5 and TRBJ2-1; a possible D gene is TRBD1 (5 bases). CDR3 size: 13 residues. V shed 6 bases and J shed 4 bases, with 10 bases lying between them. From germline, CDR1 is LGHNT and CDR2 FRNRAP. Here the CDR3 reads CASGTTDYNEQFF. In nucleotides, the CDR3 is TGTGCTAGTGGGACGACAGATTACAATGAGCAGTTCTTC.

This clone was counted between two and nine times. The V call is TRBV7-2, the J call TRBJ2-3; no reliable D call. The germline gives CDR1 SGHTA, CDR2 FQGNSA. The length of the CDR3 is 15 residues. The germline V and J ends were trimmed by 5 bases and 0 bases, with 12 bases remaining between them. The chain's CDR3 is CASSLTTPSTDTQYF. CDR3 bases: TGTGCCAGCAGCCTCACTACCCCTAGCACAGATACGCAGTATTTT.

The chain carries TRBV4-1 and TRBJ1-4, with a possible D match to TRBD1 (5 bases). Germline lookup yields CDR1 MGHRA and CDR2 YSYEKL. The CDR3 consists of 16 residues. V was shortened by 1 base and J by 3 bases, with 12 bases between the two germline ends. Here the CDR3 reads CASSQGPETANEKLFF. In DNA form, the CDR3 reads TGCGCCAGCAGCCAAGGTCCCGAGACAGCTAATGAAAAACTGTTTTTT.

The chain is built from TRBV7-3 and TRBJ1-3, with 7 positions matching TRBD1. From germline, CDR1 is SGHTA and CDR2 FQGTGA. Trimming at V came to 4 bases and at J to 0 bases, leaving 15 bases not matched to a gene. This CDR3 is 19 amino acids long. DNA of the CDR3: TGTGCCAGCAGCTATATCGGGAAACAGGGGATCTTCTCTGGAAACACCATATATTTT. Protein sequence: CASSYIGKQGIFSGNTIYF.

The rearrangement links TRBV7-8 to TRBJ1-1, with TRBD1 as a possible D gene (6 bases). The CDR3 length is 16 residues. Trimming removed 0 bases at V and 5 bases at J, with 16 bases between. Germline V lookup: CDR1 SGHVS, CDR2 FQNEAQ. CDR3: CASSLALRTGQTEAFF. CDR3 coding DNA: TGTGCCAGCAGCTTAGCGCTGCGTACAGGGCAGACTGAAGCTTTCTTT.

The chain employs TRBV5-4 and TRBJ2-5, with D tentatively TRBD2 (5 bases). The V and J ends lost 1 base and 1 base respectively, with 5 bases between them. The CDR3 covers 13 residues. CDR1 SGHNT and CDR2 YYREEE come from the germline V gene (reference sequence). In nucleotides, the CDR3 is TGTGCCAGCAGCTTGCGGGGCCAAGAGACCCAGTACTTC. Translation: CASSLRGQETQYF.

The rearrangement uses TRBV24-1 and TRBJ2-2, with 7 bases aligning to TRBD2. With 3 bases clipped from V and 3 bases from J, the junction kept 6 bases outside the gene matches. Germline assignment: CDR1 KGHDR and CDR2 SFDVKD. The CDR3 runs 16 residues. CDR3 nucleotide sequence: TGTGCCACCAGTGATATAGCGGGCCCTTACACCGGGGAGCTGTTTTTT. It encodes CATSDIAGPYTGELFF.

Here the CDR3 DNA reads TGCAGCGTTGACAGGGATAACTATGGCTACACCTTC. The encoded protein is CSVDRDNYGYTF. This rearrangement joins TRBV29-1 to TRBJ1-2; D is possibly TRBD1 (5 bases). Looked up from germline, CDR1 is SQVTM and CDR2 is ANQGSEA. V was shortened by 3 bases and J by 1 base, with 6 bases between the two germline ends. The length of the CDR3 is 12 residues.

The V and J genes are TRBV12-5 and TRBJ1-5; D may be TRBD1 (6 bases). CDR3 length equals 17 residues. V was shortened by 5 bases and J by 0 bases, with 17 bases between the two germline ends. Germline CDR1 reads LGHNT; CDR2 reads FRNRAP. The CDR3 bases are TGTGCTAGTGGTGGCGGGCAGGGGAGACATAGCAATCAGCCCCAGCATTTT. It specifies CASGGGQGRHSNQPQHF. The whole variable domain, remainder taken from reference TRBV12-5 and TRBJ1-5, is DARVTQTPRHKVTEMGQEVTMRCQPILGHNTVFWYRQTMMQGLELLAYFRNRAPLDDSGMPKDRFSAEMPDATLATLKIQPSEPRDSAVYFCASGGGQGRHSNQPQHFGDGTRLSIL.